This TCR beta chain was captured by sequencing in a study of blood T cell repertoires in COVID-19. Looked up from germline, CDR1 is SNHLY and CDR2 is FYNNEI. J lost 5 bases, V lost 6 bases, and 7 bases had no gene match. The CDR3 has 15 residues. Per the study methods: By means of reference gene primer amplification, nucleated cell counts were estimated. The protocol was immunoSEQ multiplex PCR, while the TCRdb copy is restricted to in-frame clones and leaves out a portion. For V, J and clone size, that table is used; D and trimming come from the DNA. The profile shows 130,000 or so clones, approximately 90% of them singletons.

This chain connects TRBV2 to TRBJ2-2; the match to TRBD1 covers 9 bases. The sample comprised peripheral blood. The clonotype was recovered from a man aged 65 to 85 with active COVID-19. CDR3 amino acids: CASRGGQGWTGELFF. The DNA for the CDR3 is TGTGCCAGCAGGGGGGGACAGGGATGGACCGGGGAGCTGTTTTTT.